These 26 T cell receptor beta chains were sequenced from one sample in a study of regulatory T cells in long-lasting Graves disease. This sample's time point: persistent/refractory GD, antithyroid drugs over 5 years with positive TRAb. The authors made the TCR library using RNA they extracted from PBMCs. TCR beta libraries were built with iRepertoire HTBI primers and Arm-PCR of CDR3 regions. Via MiXCR, TCRdb re-called the multiplex PCR reads, giving one row per CDR3 protein. The profile shows a few hundred thousand distinct CDR3 sequences, approximately 25% of them singletons. The sample was peripheral blood mononuclear cells (PBMCs), taken when the disease was refractory, from a patient treated with antithyroid drugs. These receptors came from a woman between 35 and 50 years old with Graves disease.

Ten or more counts support this clonotype. This sequence joins TRBV27 and TRBJ1-4; D not resolved. Germline V lookup: CDR1 MNHEY, CDR2 SMNVEV (reference sequence). The CDR3 spans 16 residues. The V gene lost 5 bases and the J gene lost 4 bases, with 17 bases spanning the gap. DNA for the CDR3: TGTGCCAGCAGTACCCGACGGCCGGGAGTTAATGAAAAACTGTTTTTT. Translated: CASSTRRPGVNEKLFF.

The rearrangement joins TRBV6-1 to TRBJ1-1, with TRBD1 identical over 7 bases. Trimming at V came to 6 bases and at J to 1 base, leaving 5 bases not matched to a gene. This CDR3 is built from 14 residues. Germline V gene data show CDR1 as MNHNS and CDR2 as SASEGT. The CDR3 DNA sequence: TGTGCCAGCAGCGAGACAGGGACGAACACTGAAGCTTTCTTT. This encodes CASSETGTNTEAFF.

This clonotype has a count of ten or more. CDR3 nucleotide sequence: TGTGCCAGCAGCCCAGGAATGGGCACTGAAGCTTTCTTT. It translates to CASSPGMGTEAFF. This chain connects TRBV11-3 to TRBJ1-1; D ambiguous. The V gene's germline CDR1 is SGHNT and CDR2 YENEEA. V lost 5 bases and J 4 bases, leaving 11 bases between the germline ends. The length of the CDR3 is 13 residues.

This clonotype was detected a few times. V gene TRBV2 combines with J gene TRBJ1-1; a possible D gene is TRBD1 (5 bases). Deletions cut 7 bases from V and 1 base from J, with 10 bases between. This CDR3 comprises 13 residues. Per germline, CDR1 SNHLY and CDR2 FYNNEI. The CDR3 here is CASKGPSNTEAFF. The CDR3 DNA reads TGTGCCAGCAAGGGGCCCTCGAACACTGAAGCTTTCTTT.

In this sample, this clonotype turned up many times. The rearrangement joins TRBV20-1 to TRBJ2-7, with TRBD1 matching 7 bases. This CDR3 region has 14 residues. Germline CDR1 reads DFQATT; CDR2 reads SNEGSKA (reference sequence). J lost 0 bases, V lost 6 bases, and 8 bases had no gene match. The CDR3 DNA reads as TGCAGTGCGAGGCCGGGACAGAGCTCCTACGAGCAGTACTTC. It encodes CSARPGQSSYEQYF.

This clonotype was found many times. The V gene is TRBV7-6, the J gene TRBJ1-5; D gene uncertain. From germline, CDR1 is SGHVS and CDR2 FNYEAQ. The CDR3 contains 13 residues. V lost 1 base and J lost 7, with 8 bases in between. CDR3 sequence (DNA): TGTGCCAGCAGCTTAGGGGTTAGACAGCCCCAGCATTTT. Amino acids: CASSLGVRQPQHF.

This clonotype was observed at least ten times. CDR3 in amino acids: CSVGQETQYF. In DNA, the CDR3 is TGCAGCGTTGGGCAAGAGACCCAGTACTTC. The rearrangement links TRBV29-1 to TRBJ2-5; no reliable D call. Deletions cut 4 bases from V and 2 bases from J, with 2 bases between. The CDR3 length is 10 residues. Looked up from germline, CDR1 is SQVTM and CDR2 is ANQGSEA.

This clonotype has at least ten counts. This chain links TRBV29-1 with TRBJ2-5; D uncertain. Between the trimmed V and J ends, which lost 6 bases and 5 bases, there was a span of 7 bases. Per germline, CDR1 SQVTM and CDR2 ANQGSEA. The CDR3 has 10 amino acids. CDR3 sequence (DNA): TGCAGCGTGATGATGGAGACCCAGTACTTC. Protein: CSVMMETQYF. Based on the CDR3 plus reference TRBV29-1 and TRBJ2-5, the full variable domain is SAVISQKPSRDICQRGTSLTIQCQVDSQVTMMFWYRQQPGQSLTLIATANQGSEATYESGFVIDKFPISRPNLTFSTLTVSNMSPEDSSIYLCSVMMETQYFGPGTRLLVL.

This clonotype was recorded at least ten times. The chain links TRBV12-3 or TRBV12-4 to TRBJ1-1; D may be TRBD1 (5 bases). The CDR3 totals 15 residues. Trimming removed 4 bases at V and 1 base at J, with 13 bases between. This chain's CDR3 is CASSSFDSPNTEAFF. The CDR3 nucleotides are TGTGCCAGCAGTTCTTTCGACAGCCCGAACACTGAAGCTTTCTTT.

The chain couples TRBV10-3 to TRBJ1-5; 7 bases map to TRBD1. The J segment lost 2 bases and the V segment lost 4 bases, leaving 2 bases of the junction unmatched. Germline-derived CDR1 and CDR2 are ENHRY and SYGVKD. This CDR3 is built from 14 residues. This CDR3 is CAISGQGGNQPQHF. The DNA of the CDR3 is TGTGCCATCAGTGGACAGGGCGGCAATCAGCCCCAGCATTTT.

This clonotype was seen a few times. The chain couples TRBV28 to TRBJ2-5; 8 bases line up with TRBD2. The trim removed 4 bases at V and 9 bases at J, leaving 10 bases unmatched. Germline CDR1 MDHEN, CDR2 SYDVKM. The CDR3 runs 14 residues. CDR3 coding DNA: TGTGCCAGCAGTTCCGGACTAGCCCCCAGGGCCCAGTACTTC. Translating it yields CASSSGLAPRAQYF.

The genes are TRBV19 and TRBJ1-2; 7 nucleotides match TRBD1. Germline V gene sequence: CDR1 LNHDA, CDR2 SQIVND (reference sequence). The CDR3 is 14 residues long. V lost 6 bases to trimming and J lost 4 bases; unmatched junction nucleotides: 8. DNA for the CDR3: TGTGCCAGTAGCTTCAGGACAGGCTTCTATGGCTACACCTTC. Translation gives CASSFRTGFYGYTF. Looking up the rest from reference TRBV19 and TRBJ1-2 gives the full variable domain: DGGITQSPKYLFRKEGQNVTLSCEQNLNHDAMYWYRQDPGQGLRLIYYSQIVNDFQKGDIAEGYSVSREKKESFPLTVTSAQKNPTAFYLCASSFRTGFYGYTFGSGTRLTVV.

This clonotype was found many times. The chain has TRBV12-3 or TRBV12-4 and TRBJ2-7; D perhaps matches TRBD2 (5 bases). The ends were cut back, 6 bases at V and 7 bases at J, with 19 bases in the middle. This CDR3 has 14 residues. In nucleotides, the CDR3 is TGTGCCAGCAGCATCGGGATCGCGTTGAGGGAGCAGTACTTC. Translation: CASSIGIALREQYF.

J is TRBJ1-1 and V is TRBV6-2 or TRBV6-3; D may be TRBD1 (6 bases). Trimming left V 6 bases short and J 7 bases short, with 21 bases between. CDR3 size: 15 residues. Germline CDR1 MNHEY, CDR2 SVGEGT. CDR3 sequence: CASSYLTAGTSEAFF. The CDR3 nucleotides are TGTGCCAGCAGCTACCTAACAGCCGGGACAAGTGAAGCTTTCTTT.

This clonotype was recorded many times. V usage is TRBV15 and J usage is TRBJ2-5; D is perhaps TRBD2 (5 bases). The germline V gene has CDR1 LNHNV and CDR2 YYDKDF (reference sequence). The CDR3 is made up of 16 amino acids. Trimming pared 0 bases from V and 3 bases from J, leaving 14 bases between. The CDR3 region is CATSRDRTPWEETQYF. The CDR3 bases are TGTGCCACCAGCAGAGACCGGACTCCCTGGGAAGAGACCCAGTACTTC.

This clonotype showed up many times. The rearrangement uses TRBV5-1 and TRBJ2-7; D is undetermined. This CDR3 has 13 amino acids. Per germline, CDR1 SGHRS and CDR2 YFSETQ. V was clipped by 0 bases and J by 6 bases, with 10 bases between them. The CDR3 spells CASSLDVRREQYF. CDR3 nucleotides: TGCGCCAGCAGCTTGGATGTGAGGCGCGAGCAGTACTTC.

The rearrangement links TRBV6-1 to TRBJ1-5, with a tentative D call TRBD1 (5 bases). This CDR3 spans 14 amino acids. Trimming took 2 bases from V and 6 from J, leaving 11 bases between them. Germline CDR1 MNHNS, CDR2 SASEGT. The CDR3, as DNA: TGTGCCAGCAGTGAATTGACAGTGAGTCAGCCCCAGCATTTT. Translating gives CASSELTVSQPQHF.

This clonotype was detected only a few times. The rearrangement uses TRBV4-1 and TRBJ2-5; 8 nucleotides agree with TRBD2. CDR1 and CDR2 from the germline V gene are MGHRA and YSYEKL. V lost 3 bases, J lost 4 bases, and 16 bases stayed unmatched. The CDR3 covers 18 residues. The CDR3: CASSHPRGEAGAGETQYF. The CDR3 DNA reads TGCGCCAGCAGCCATCCGCGAGGGGAAGCGGGAGCGGGAGAGACCCAGTACTTC.

This chain joins TRBV9 and TRBJ1-2, with D uncertain. Germline V CDR1 and CDR2: SGDLS, YYNGEE. V was cut by 3 bases and J by 5 bases, with 8 bases left in between. The CDR3 covers 12 residues. CDR3 sequence (DNA): TGTGCCAGCAGCGCGGCCCATTATGGCTACACCTTC. This translates into CASSAAHYGYTF.

The chain couples TRBV7-6 to TRBJ1-5, with D hard to call. This CDR3 has 15 residues. Germline lookup yields CDR1 SGHVS and CDR2 FNYEAQ. Trimming took off 0 bases at V and 0 bases at J, with 6 bases between the two ends. The CDR3 sequence: CASSLAPNSNQPQHF. In DNA, the CDR3 is TGTGCCAGCAGCTTAGCTCCGAATAGCAATCAGCCCCAGCATTTT.

This clonotype has a handful of counts. V is TRBV20-1 and J is TRBJ2-5, with D perhaps matching TRBD1 (5 bases). Germline V CDR1 and CDR2: DFQATT, SNEGSKA (reference sequence). V was trimmed by 5 bases and J by 5 bases, leaving 21 bases between them. The CDR3 spans 15 residues. The CDR3 reads CSAFRTGQKDETQYF. DNA of the CDR3: TGCAGTGCTTTTCGAACCGGACAAAAGGATGAGACCCAGTACTTC.

This clonotype was recorded many times. CDR3 coding DNA: TGTGCCAGCAGTGAGACGTACAAGGGACAGGGCTCTGGCTACACCTTC. Translation: CASSETYKGQGSGYTF. This chain links TRBV28 with TRBJ1-2; 9 positions agree with TRBD1. The CDR3 spans 16 residues. V lost 5 bases to trimming and J lost 7 bases; unmatched junction nucleotides: 14. Looked up from germline, CDR1 is MDHEN and CDR2 is SYDVKM.

This clonotype has at least ten counts. This sequence joins TRBV28 and TRBJ1-1; D gene uncertain. The V end was cut by 7 bases, the J end by 4 bases, with 19 bases between. The CDR3 loop spans 15 amino acids. From germline, CDR1 is MDHEN and CDR2 SYDVKM. The DNA for the CDR3 is TGTGCCAGCACCGAGGTACCTGGAGGGAGCACTGAAGCTTTCTTT. Its translation is CASTEVPGGSTEAFF.

This clonotype was observed a handful of times. The V call is TRBV5-6, the J call TRBJ2-7; TRBD1 is a possible D gene (5 bases). CDR1 is SGHDT and CDR2 is YYEEEE in the germline V gene. The CDR3 is 14 amino acids. The V and J ends lost 5 bases and 0 bases respectively, with 12 bases between them. This chain's CDR3 is CASRQDGHSYEQYF. CDR3 coding DNA: TGTGCCAGCAGACAGGACGGTCACTCCTACGAGCAGTACTTC.

This clonotype has just a few counts. V usage is TRBV13 and J usage is TRBJ2-7, with D hard to call. Trimming removed 1 base from V and 1 base from J, with 8 bases in between. Germline CDR1 reads PRHDT; CDR2 reads FYEKMQ (reference sequence). The CDR3 has 14 amino acids. The CDR3 DNA is TGTGCCAGCAGCTTAGTGGCTCGATCCTACGAGCAGTACTTC. Translated, it gives CASSLVARSYEQYF.

This clonotype was counted between two and nine times. V is TRBV7-2 and J is TRBJ2-2; possibly TRBD2 for D (6 bases). In germline, CDR1 is SGHTA, CDR2 FQGNSA. The CDR3 loop spans 15 amino acids. The germline V and J ends were trimmed by 5 bases and 6 bases, with 16 bases remaining between them. The DNA for the CDR3 is TGTGCCAGCAGCCCGATCGGACTAAATGCCGGGGAGCTGTTTTTT. Amino acids: CASSPIGLNAGELFF.